This entry lists 26 T cell receptor beta chains sequenced from one sample in a study of blood T cell repertoires in COVID-19. The protocol was immunoSEQ multiplex PCR, while the TCRdb copy is restricted to in-frame clones and leaves out a portion. The sample holds roughly 38,000 clones, about three quarters seen once. Sequenced sample: peripheral blood. The receptor set was obtained from a man aged 70-80 years with COVID-19, enrolled during active disease.

The chain carries TRBV4-1 and TRBJ2-1; 12 bases fit TRBD1. The V gene end was trimmed by 3 bases and the J gene end by 15 bases; junction bases not matched to a gene: 12. Germline CDR1 MGHRA, CDR2 YSYEKL. CDR3 size: 15 residues. CDR3 loop: CASSHRAAGTGGTFF. In DNA, the CDR3 is TGCGCCAGCAGCCACCGCGCGGCCGGGACAGGGGGCACGTTCTTC.

This clone has a single count. The gene calls are TRBV12-5 and TRBJ1-1; D gene unclear. The CDR3 loop spans 13 amino acids. CDR1 is LGHNT, CDR2 FRNRAP, per germline. The ends were cut back, 3 bases at V and 3 bases at J, with 8 bases in the middle. CDR3 DNA: TGTGCTAGTGGTTTTAGCACGCACACTGAAGCTTTCTTT. Residues: CASGFSTHTEAFF.

The chain carries TRBV7-9 and TRBJ1-6; 8 bases match TRBD1. CDR3 size: 15 residues. The V gene's germline CDR1 is SEHNR and CDR2 FQNEAQ (reference sequence). The trim removed 4 bases at V and 7 bases at J, leaving 6 bases unmatched. CDR3 residues: CASSSTGGGNSPLHF. Written as DNA, the CDR3 is TGTGCCAGCAGCTCTACAGGGGGGGGGAATTCACCCCTCCACTTT. Filled out from reference TRBV7-9 and TRBJ1-6, the complete variable domain reads DTGVSQNPRHKITKRGQNVTFRCDPISEHNRLYWYRQTLGQGPEFLTYFQNEAQLEKSRLLSDRFSAERPKGSFSTLEIQRTEQGDSAMYLCASSSTGGGNSPLHFGNGTRLTVT.

The chain carries TRBV7-2 and TRBJ1-5; D unclear. V was pared by 7 bases and J by 4 bases, with 14 bases between. The germline V gene encodes CDR1 SGHTA and CDR2 FQGNSA. The CDR3 runs to 14 residues. CDR3 region: CASTFGDGNQPQHF. The CDR3, as DNA: TGTGCCAGCACTTTCGGGGATGGAAATCAGCCCCAGCATTTT.

This clone was counted between two and nine times. V usage is TRBV12-3 or TRBV12-4 and J usage is TRBJ2-2, with TRBD2 matching over 7 bases. The CDR3 extends over 13 amino acids. The V and J ends lost 10 bases and 5 bases, in that order; junction bases with no gene match: 7. The CDR3 loop reads CAIREESTGELFF. The CDR3 nucleotides are TGTGCCATTCGGGAGGAAAGTACCGGGGAGCTGTTTTTT.

This clone has only one observation. The J gene is TRBJ2-7, the V gene TRBV7-6; 8 nucleotides line up with TRBD2. After removal of 6 bases from V and 4 bases from J, the junction contained 14 bases not matched to a gene. The CDR3 has 16 residues. Germline V gives CDR1 SGHVS, CDR2 FNYEAQ. The CDR3 loop is CASSYRATSGLYEQYF. Written as DNA, the CDR3 is TGTGCCAGCAGTTATCGGGCAACTAGCGGTCTATACGAGCAGTACTTC.

This clone was counted a few times. Other DNA sequences of this sample code for an identical CDR3. The chain has TRBV2 and TRBJ2-2; unclear D gene. Looked up from germline, CDR1 is SNHLY and CDR2 is FYNNEI. The CDR3 is 12 residues long. V lost 4 bases and J 7 bases, leaving 7 bases between the germline ends. The CDR3, as DNA: TGTGCCAGCAGTGGGTCAGGCGGGGAGCTGTTTTTT. It translates to CASSGSGGELFF.

V and J are TRBV14 and TRBJ1-3; perhaps TRBD1 as D (5 bases). Germline CDR1 and CDR2: SGHDN and FVKESK. CDR3 length: 16 residues. Trimming cost V 1 base and J 0 bases, with 10 bases left between them. CDR3 protein: CASSQVGGYSGNTIYF. CDR3 DNA: TGTGCCAGCAGCCAAGTCGGGGGATACTCTGGAAACACCATATATTTT.

The chain couples TRBV19 to TRBJ2-7, with 16 bases identical to TRBD2. The germline CDR1 and CDR2 sequences are LNHDA and SQIVND (reference sequence). Unmatched junction bases numbered 16, after V lost 5 bases and J lost 6 bases. This CDR3 has 19 amino acids. CDR3: CASSLRTEGLAGGQVEQYF. CDR3 coding DNA: TGTGCCAGTAGTCTGCGGACTGAGGGACTAGCGGGAGGGCAGGTCGAGCAGTACTTC.

This sequence joins TRBV5-1 and TRBJ2-1, with TRBD2 matching 8 bases. After removal of 2 bases from V and 7 bases from J, the junction contained 5 bases not matched to a gene. The CDR3 has 14 residues. CDR1 is SGHRS, CDR2 YFSETQ, per germline. This CDR3 reads CASSLPSGRNEQFF. CDR3 DNA: TGCGCCAGCAGCTTACCCAGCGGGAGAAATGAGCAGTTCTTC.

The chain carries TRBV7-3 and TRBJ2-2; 7 nucleotides line up with TRBD2. CDR3 length: 15 residues. The junction had 3 bases not matched to a gene; V was cut back by 5 bases and J by 0 bases. Germline assignment: CDR1 SGHTA and CDR2 FQGTGA. The CDR3 bases are TGTGCCAGCAGCCGCGGGGGTTCGAACACCGGGGAGCTGTTTTTT. This gives the protein CASSRGGSNTGELFF.

This chain links TRBV28 with TRBJ1-5; 8 bases line up with TRBD1. This CDR3 is 14 amino acids long. V shed 2 bases and J 5 bases; nucleotides not matched to a gene: 2. Germline CDR1 is MDHEN and CDR2 is SYDVKM. CDR3 residues: CASSLGQGYQPQHF. The CDR3, as DNA: TGTGCCAGCAGTTTAGGACAGGGTTATCAGCCCCAGCATTTT.

The rearrangement links TRBV14 to TRBJ2-2; perhaps TRBD2 as D (5 bases). CDR1 SGHDN and CDR2 FVKESK come from the germline V gene. Trimming removed 6 bases at V and 6 bases at J, with 8 bases between. The CDR3 contains 12 residues. The CDR3 DNA is TGTGCCAGCAGTCTAGCCCCCGGGGAGCTGTTTTTT. Translation gives CASSLAPGELFF.

CDR3 in DNA: TGTGCCAGCAGCTTACTAGCGGGGGGCCACACCGGGGAGCTGTTTTTT. The encoded protein is CASSLLAGGHTGELFF. The chain employs TRBV7-8 and TRBJ2-2, with 11 bases lining up with TRBD2. CDR1 is SGHVS, CDR2 FQNEAQ, per germline. CDR3 size: 16 residues. The J segment lost 3 bases and the V segment lost 2 bases, leaving 2 bases of the junction unmatched.

This sequence joins TRBV18 and TRBJ1-5; 10 bases are shared with TRBD1. Germline V gene sequence: CDR1 KGHSH, CDR2 LQKENI. CDR3 length: 15 amino acids. V was clipped by 2 bases and J by 4 bases; unmatched bases: 2. Here the CDR3 reads CASSPGQGGNQPQHF. DNA for the CDR3: TGTGCCAGCTCACCAGGACAGGGGGGAAATCAGCCCCAGCATTTT.

J is TRBJ2-1 and V is TRBV4-3; TRBD2 agrees at 13 bases. The CDR3 is 16 residues long. Germline V gene sequence: CDR1 LGHNA, CDR2 YSLEER. Trimming took 3 bases from V and 4 from J; bases not matched to a gene: 3. The CDR3 sequence is CASSQRLAGGYNEQFF. CDR3 sequence (DNA): TGCGCCAGCAGCCAGCGACTAGCGGGGGGATACAATGAGCAGTTCTTC.

The V gene is TRBV7-3, the J gene TRBJ2-1, with TRBD1 as a possible D gene (6 bases). Per the germline V gene, CDR1 is SGHTA and CDR2 is FQGTGA. The CDR3 sequence is 16 residues long. V was pared by 5 bases and J by 8 bases, with 22 bases between. The CDR3 sequence: CASSPKKFRGIDEQFF. The CDR3 nucleotides are TGTGCCAGCAGCCCTAAAAAATTCAGGGGAATCGATGAGCAGTTCTTC.

This rearrangement joins TRBV18 to TRBJ1-1; 7 bases align to TRBD1. The CDR3 consists of 13 residues. V lost 4 bases and J lost 5; bases outside the gene matches: 4. Per the germline V gene, CDR1 is KGHSH and CDR2 is LQKENI. CDR3 sequence: CASSQQGFTEAFF. DNA of the CDR3: TGTGCCAGCTCACAACAGGGGTTTACTGAAGCTTTCTTT. Full variable domain (rest looked up from reference TRBV18 and TRBJ1-1): NAGVMQNPRHLVRRRGQEARLRCSPMKGHSHVYWYRQLPEEGLKFMVYLQKENIIDESGMPKERFSAEFPKEGPSILRIQQVVRGDSAAYFCASSQQGFTEAFFGQGTRLTVV.

This clone turned up a few times. The chain employs TRBV19 and TRBJ2-1; TRBD1 might be the D (6 bases). The ends were cut back, 3 bases at V and 7 bases at J, with 16 bases in the middle. The CDR3 contains 15 residues. Germline CDR1 reads LNHDA; CDR2 reads SQIVND (reference sequence). CDR3 residues: CASSIARTVTNEQFF. The CDR3 DNA follows: TGTGCCAGTAGTATCGCTCGGACAGTCACGAATGAGCAGTTCTTC.

The J gene is TRBJ2-7, the V gene TRBV28; 11 nucleotides line up with TRBD2. The V gene's germline CDR1 is MDHEN and CDR2 SYDVKM. V lost 7 bases to trimming and J lost 6 bases; unmatched junction nucleotides: 8. This CDR3 is 14 amino acids long. CDR3 nucleotide sequence: TGTGCCAGCACCATAGGGACTAGCGGTGGCGAGCAGTACTTC. This sequence encodes CASTIGTSGGEQYF.

The rearrangement joins TRBV7-8 to TRBJ2-1, with 10 positions matching TRBD1. CDR1 SGHVS and CDR2 FQNEAQ come from the germline V gene. The CDR3 is 15 amino acids. Losses at the gene ends were 5 bases for V and 7 bases for J; bases not matched to a gene: 8. CDR3 sequence reads: CASSPGQGRLNEQFF. CDR3 DNA sequence: TGTGCCAGCAGCCCGGGACAGGGGAGGTTGAATGAGCAGTTCTTC.

The chain is built from TRBV5-1 and TRBJ2-5, with D perhaps TRBD1 (5 bases). CDR1 and CDR2 from the germline V gene are SGHRS and YFSETQ. Trimming took off 0 bases at V and 3 bases at J, with 12 bases between the two ends. CDR3 length: 15 amino acids. The chain's CDR3 is CASSLAVAGKETQYF. The CDR3 nucleotides read TGCGCCAGCAGCTTGGCCGTCGCAGGGAAAGAGACCCAGTACTTC.

The chain links TRBV13 to TRBJ1-4; no clear D gene. CDR3 length equals 12 residues. V lost 5 bases and J lost 10, with 11 bases in between. Germline CDR1 PRHDT, CDR2 FYEKMQ (reference sequence). This CDR3 reads CASSLVHGKLFF. The CDR3 DNA is TGTGCCAGCAGCCTGGTCCACGGAAAACTGTTTTTT.

The rearrangement joins TRBV30 to TRBJ1-2; 8 bases are shared with TRBD1. With 3 bases clipped from V and 7 bases from J, the junction kept 13 bases outside the gene matches. CDR3 length: 15 residues. Germline lookup yields CDR1 GTSNPN and CDR2 SVGIG (reference sequence). The CDR3 loop reads CAWRETGTGFVGYTF. DNA of the CDR3: TGTGCCTGGAGGGAAACCGGGACAGGCTTCGTTGGCTACACCTTC.

The chain couples TRBV18 to TRBJ1-1; TRBD1 matches 8 bases. The ends lost 4 bases at V and 3 bases at J; junction bases unmatched: 4. Germline values: CDR1 KGHSH, CDR2 LQKENI. The CDR3 totals 14 residues. CDR3 amino acids: CASSQSTGDTEAFF. The CDR3 coding sequence is TGTGCCAGCTCACAGTCGACAGGGGACACTGAAGCTTTCTTT.

The rearrangement links TRBV9 to TRBJ2-7; 7 positions agree with TRBD1. Germline CDR1 and CDR2: SGDLS and YYNGEE. Unmatched junction bases numbered 6, after V lost 0 bases and J lost 6 bases. The CDR3 loop spans 14 amino acids. This chain's CDR3 is CASSVAYRGGEQYF. The CDR3, as DNA: TGTGCCAGCAGCGTAGCCTACAGGGGCGGCGAGCAGTACTTC.